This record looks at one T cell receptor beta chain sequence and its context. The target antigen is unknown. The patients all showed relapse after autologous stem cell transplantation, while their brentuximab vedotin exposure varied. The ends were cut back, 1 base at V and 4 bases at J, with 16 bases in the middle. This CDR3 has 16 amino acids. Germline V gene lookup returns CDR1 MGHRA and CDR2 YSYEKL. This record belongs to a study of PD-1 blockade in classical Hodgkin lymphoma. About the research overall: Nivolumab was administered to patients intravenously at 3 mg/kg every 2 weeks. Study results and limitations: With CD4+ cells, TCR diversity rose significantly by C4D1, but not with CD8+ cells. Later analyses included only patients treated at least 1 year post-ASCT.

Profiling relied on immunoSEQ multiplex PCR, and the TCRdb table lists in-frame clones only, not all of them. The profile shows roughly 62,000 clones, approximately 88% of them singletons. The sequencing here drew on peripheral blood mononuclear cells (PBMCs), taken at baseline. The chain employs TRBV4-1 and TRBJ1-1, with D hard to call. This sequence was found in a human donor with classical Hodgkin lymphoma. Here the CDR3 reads CASSQGAGESPTEAFF. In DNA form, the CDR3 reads TGCGCCAGCAGCCAAGGCGCTGGGGAAAGCCCCACTGAAGCTTTCTTT.